These T cell receptor beta chains were read from a single sample in a study of blood T cells in healthy people across ages. TCRdb re-called the 5' RACE reads through MiXCR, storing one row per CDR3 protein. The table has 450,000 to 700,000 distinct CDR3 sequences, about 25% seen once; the top ten hold around 20%. What was sequenced was blood. Receptor source: a woman aged 70-85 years in good health. Both conserved end residues are part of each CDR3. A D gene is named only where the DNA matches it firmly. A clone size is listed for some rows: how often the clone was seen (once, few, many), or a class if it is expanded.

NA	14	TRBV10-3	TRBJ2-4	NA	TGTGCCATCAGTGTGGAAGGGGGGAAAAACATTCAGTACTTC	CAISVEGGKNIQYF
NA	15	TRBV29-1	TRBJ2-5	few	TGCAGCGCCCTTAGGAGGGGGGAGGGCCAAGAGACCCAGTACTTC	CSALRRGEGQETQYF
TRBD2	15	TRBV18	TRBJ2-5	few	TGTGCCAGCTCACCCCCGGGACTAGGGGCAGAGACCCAGTACTTC	CASSPPGLGAETQYF
TRBD2	16	TRBV6-5	TRBJ2-5	few	TGTGCCAGCAGTTACTCGGGGACTAGCGGCCAAGAGACCCAGTACTTC	CASSYSGTSGQETQYF
NA	15	TRBV6-2/TRBV6-3	TRBJ1-1	NA	TGTGCCAGCAGTTCCGAACGGGGCCTTAACACTGAGGCTTTCTTT	CASSSERGLNTEAFF
NA	15	TRBV30	TRBJ2-7	NA	TGTGCCTGGAGTGTACTCGGGCGGCCAACCTACGAGCAGTACTTC	CAWSVLGRPTYEQYF
NA	18	TRBV7-2	TRBJ2-3	few	TGTGCCAGTAGCTCTTATGCGGGGTTAGCGCGTAGCACAGATACGCAGTATTTT	CASSSYAGLARSTDTQYF
NA	15	TRBV7-9	TRBJ2-1	NA	TGTGCCAGCAGCCCTCGGGGGTCCCAGGGCAATGAGCAGTTCTTC	CASSPRGSQGNEQFF
TRBD1	15	TRBV11-2	TRBJ2-2	few	TGTGCCAGCAGCTTGGGGGACAGGTCCGGCGGGGAGCTGTTTTTT	CASSLGDRSGGELFF
TRBD2	17	TRBV5-1	TRBJ2-5	NA	TGCGCCAGCAGTCTACCAACTAGCGGGGGGAAACAAGAGACCCAGTACTTC	CASSLPTSGGKQETQYF
NA	14	TRBV15	TRBJ1-1	NA	TGTGCCACCAGCAGAGAGTCTGGGTCGACTGAAGCTTTCTTT	CATSRESGSTEAFF
NA	13	TRBV15	TRBJ2-1	few	TGTGCCACCAGCAGAGAGGGGGGAGATGAGCAGTTCTTC	CATSREGGDEQFF
TRBD2	14	TRBV29-1	TRBJ2-5	NA	TGCAGCATCACGGGGGGGGCCTCCCAAGAGACCCAGTACTTC	CSITGGASQETQYF
NA	10	TRBV11-2	TRBJ2-1	NA	TGTGCCAGCAGTATAGGGACGGCGAGCTTC	CASSIGTASF
NA	13	TRBV6-6	TRBJ2-7	NA	TGTGCCAGCGGTTCACCGGTGCCGGGGGAGCAGTACTTC	CASGSPVPGEQYF
TRBD2	15	TRBV10-3	TRBJ2-4	NA	TGTGCCATCAGTGAAGGGACTAGCGGGGGTAACATTCAGTACTTC	CAISEGTSGGNIQYF
NA	13	TRBV7-2	TRBJ1-5	NA	TGTGCCAGCAGCTTAGCGCGGGGTCAGCCCCAGCATTTT	CASSLARGQPQHF
TRBD1	15	TRBV6-5	TRBJ1-1	many	TGTGCCAGCGTGGGGACAGAACGACTATCGGCTGAAGCTTTCTTT	CASVGTERLSAEAFF
NA	15	TRBV7-2	TRBJ1-4	many	TGTGCCAGCAGCCGACAGCAGGGGCCTAATGAAAAACTGTTTTTT	CASSRQQGPNEKLFF
TRBD1	15	TRBV5-6	TRBJ1-1	NA	TGTGCCAGCAGCGCTATACAGGGGCTTGACACTGAAGCTTTCTTT	CASSAIQGLDTEAFF
TRBD1	13	TRBV20-1	TRBJ1-1	NA	TGCAGTGCAAATCGACAGGGTAGCACTGAAGCTTTCTTT	CSANRQGSTEAFF
NA	13	TRBV4-1	TRBJ2-7	NA	TGCGCCAGCAGCCCCCAGCTATACCACGAGCAGTACTTC	CASSPQLYHEQYF